A single sample is the source of the 17 T cell receptor beta chains below, sequenced in a study of radiotherapy plus CTLA-4 blockade in lung cancer. TCRdb's table, derived via immunoSEQ multiplex PCR, lists solely in-frame clones and lacks some. The sample lists more than 55,000 clones; less than 85% were seen once. The sequencing here drew on peripheral blood, taken from a patient treated with radiotherapy plus ipilimumab. The source is a human donor with non-small cell lung cancer who had a complete response to radiotherapy plus ipilimumab.

On this clone: Other nucleotide sequences from this sample produce the same CDR3. The chain uses TRBV5-1 and TRBJ1-5, with 7 bases identical to TRBD1. The trim removed 4 bases at V and 3 bases at J, leaving 4 bases unmatched. This CDR3 has 14 residues. Per germline, CDR1 SGHRS and CDR2 YFSETQ. The CDR3 DNA sequence: TGCGCCAGCAGCCCGACAGGGAACAATCAGCCCCAGCATTTT. Its protein product is CASSPTGNNQPQHF. Looking up the rest from reference TRBV5-1 and TRBJ1-5 gives the full variable domain: KAGVTQTPRYLIKTRGQQVTLSCSPISGHRSVSWYQQTPGQGLQFLFEYFSETQRNKGNFPGRFSGRQFSNSRSEMNVSTLELGDSALYLCASSPTGNNQPQHFGDGTRLSIL.

The rearrangement joins TRBV7-2 to TRBJ1-4; possibly TRBD1 for D (6 bases). The CDR3 extends over 15 amino acids. Germline V CDR1 and CDR2: SGHTA, FQGNSA. Between the trimmed V and J ends, which lost 5 bases and 7 bases, there was a span of 17 bases. CDR3: CASSLRQVGAEKLFF. The CDR3 bases are TGTGCCAGCAGCCTCCGACAGGTGGGGGCTGAAAAACTGTTTTTT.

This clone was seen a few times. The rearrangement uses TRBV6-6 and TRBJ1-2; tentative D call: TRBD1 (6 bases). Trimming took 6 bases from V and 2 from J, leaving 10 bases between them. The germline gives CDR1 MNHNY, CDR2 SVGAGI (reference sequence). The CDR3 loop spans 13 amino acids. The CDR3 DNA follows: TGTGCCAGCAGACGGGACAAGAACTATGGCTACACCTTC. Its protein is CASRRDKNYGYTF.

V usage is TRBV5-1 and J usage is TRBJ1-1, with 7 bases fitting TRBD1. From germline, CDR1 is SGHRS and CDR2 YFSETQ. The V segment lost 0 bases and the J segment 10 bases; nucleotides outside the gene matches: 6. This CDR3 comprises 13 residues. CDR3 amino acids: CASSLGGGEGAFF. CDR3 DNA: TGCGCCAGCAGCTTGGGAGGGGGCGAAGGAGCTTTCTTT.

J is TRBJ2-5 and V is TRBV27; perhaps TRBD1 as D (6 bases). This CDR3 region has 13 residues. Trimming took 2 bases from V and 7 from J, leaving 11 bases between them. Per germline, CDR1 MNHEY and CDR2 SMNVEV (reference sequence). The CDR3 bases are TGTGCCAGCAGTTTACGGAAAGGGGGGACCCAGTACTTC. Its translation is CASSLRKGGTQYF.

This clone was seen a handful of times. The J gene is TRBJ1-1, the V gene TRBV11-2, with a tentative D call TRBD1 (6 bases). V dropped 6 bases and J dropped 4 bases, with 12 bases sitting between them. The V gene's germline CDR1 is SGHAT and CDR2 FQNNGV. The CDR3 loop spans 13 amino acids. The CDR3 here is CASSSGVGTEAFF. In DNA form, the CDR3 reads TGTGCCAGCAGTTCAGGGGTTGGCACTGAAGCTTTCTTT.

V usage is TRBV27 and J usage is TRBJ1-2, with 8 bases lining up with TRBD1. The J segment lost 8 bases and the V segment lost 2 bases, leaving 7 bases of the junction unmatched. Germline CDR1 MNHEY, CDR2 SMNVEV (reference sequence). The CDR3 spans 14 residues. CDR3 DNA: TGTGCCAGCAGTTTACGCCAGGGGGCTTCGGGCTACACCTTC. Its translation is CASSLRQGASGYTF.

CDR3 nucleotide sequence: TGTGCCAGCAGTGAGCCCGGGACAGGGGCCTCGGATACGCAGTATTTT. This translates into CASSEPGTGASDTQYF. This chain connects TRBV25-1 to TRBJ2-3, with 10 bases lining up with TRBD1. After removal of 3 bases from V and 6 bases from J, the junction contained 9 bases not matched to a gene. This CDR3 spans 16 amino acids. The V gene's germline CDR1 is MGHDK and CDR2 SYGVNS.

V is TRBV30 and J is TRBJ1-3, with 10 nucleotides matching TRBD1. V lost 4 bases, J lost 10 bases, and 7 bases stayed unmatched. The CDR3 is 13 amino acids. Germline V gene lookup returns CDR1 GTSNPN and CDR2 SVGIG (reference sequence). The CDR3 sequence: CAWTWDRGNTIYF. The DNA for the CDR3 is TGTGCCTGGACCTGGGACAGGGGTAATACCATATATTTT.

J is TRBJ1-1 and V is TRBV6-4; TRBD1 might be the D (6 bases). The CDR3 loop spans 13 amino acids. Germline lookup yields CDR1 MRHNA and CDR2 SNTAGT. Trimming pared 0 bases from V and 8 bases from J, leaving 10 bases between. CDR3 loop: CASSDSRGGEAFF. CDR3 DNA sequence: TGTGCCAGCAGTGACTCGAGGGGGGGCGAAGCTTTCTTT.

The chain links TRBV6-5 to TRBJ2-5; D possibly corresponds to TRBD1 (6 bases). The CDR3 is 15 amino acids. Between the trimmed V and J ends, which lost 0 bases and 5 bases, there was a span of 13 bases. Germline CDR1 MNHEY, CDR2 SVGAGI. The CDR3 is CASSYSGHPGETQYF. The CDR3 DNA reads TGTGCCAGCAGTTACTCGGGACACCCTGGTGAGACCCAGTACTTC.

The rearrangement links TRBV27 to TRBJ2-1; maybe TRBD2 (6 bases). V lost 7 bases and J 9 bases, leaving 31 bases between the germline ends. The CDR3 runs to 18 residues. The germline V gene encodes CDR1 MNHEY and CDR2 SMNVEV (reference sequence). CDR3 amino acids: CASTPEPPSTSYAPEQFF. In DNA form, the CDR3 reads TGTGCCAGCACGCCGGAACCGCCTTCCACTAGCTATGCCCCTGAGCAGTTCTTC.

This chain links TRBV7-9 with TRBJ2-1; weak D call: TRBD1 (6 bases). Looked up from germline, CDR1 is SEHNR and CDR2 is FQNEAQ (reference sequence). V lost 5 bases to trimming and J lost 2 bases, with 13 bases between them. There are 15 residues in the CDR3. The CDR3 DNA follows: TGTGCCAGCAGCCTCAGGGGTGGGGCCTACAATGAGCAGTTCTTC. Translating it yields CASSLRGGAYNEQFF.

This chain joins TRBV5-1 and TRBJ2-1, with a weak D call TRBD2 (6 bases). CDR1 and CDR2 (germline): SGHRS, YFSETQ. This CDR3 has 15 amino acids. V lost 1 base and J 4 bases, leaving 12 bases between the germline ends. CDR3 residues: CASSLTQEGYNEQFF. The DNA of the CDR3 is TGCGCCAGCAGCTTGACCCAGGAGGGTTACAATGAGCAGTTCTTC.

J is TRBJ1-2 and V is TRBV28, with TRBD1 matching over 11 bases. CDR1 and CDR2 (germline): MDHEN, SYDVKM. V was pared by 2 bases and J by 0 bases, with 5 bases of the junction left unmatched. The CDR3 spans 17 residues. CDR3 loop: CASSLGDRGVANYGYTF. CDR3 nucleotide sequence: TGTGCCAGCAGTTTAGGGGACAGGGGGGTAGCTAACTATGGCTACACCTTC.

Only a few counts were recorded for this clone. This chain connects TRBV25-1 to TRBJ2-1; a weak D match, TRBD2 (5 bases). CDR3 length: 15 residues. CDR1 is MGHDK and CDR2 is SYGVNS in the germline V gene. Between the trimmed V and J ends, which lost 5 bases and 7 bases, there was a span of 18 bases. In DNA form, the CDR3 reads TGTGCCAGCAGTAATGCCGTGCCCCGGAGGAATGAGCAGTTCTTC. Its translation: CASSNAVPRRNEQFF.

The chain combines TRBV6-5 with TRBJ2-3, with a possible D match to TRBD2 (6 bases). The CDR3 extends over 15 amino acids. Germline-derived CDR1 and CDR2 are MNHEY and SVGAGI. The V end lost 0 bases, the J end lost 6 bases, and 13 bases lay between the germline ends. CDR3 residues: CASSYSGRGIDTQYF. The CDR3 DNA reads as TGTGCCAGCAGTTACTCGGGGCGCGGGATCGATACGCAGTATTTT.